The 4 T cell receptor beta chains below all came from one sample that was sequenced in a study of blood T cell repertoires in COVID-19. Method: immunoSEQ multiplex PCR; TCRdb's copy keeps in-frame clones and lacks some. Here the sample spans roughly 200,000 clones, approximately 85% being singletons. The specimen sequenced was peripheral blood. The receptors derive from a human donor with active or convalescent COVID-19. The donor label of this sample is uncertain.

The CDR3 loop is CASSTLLRGIAEAFF. As DNA, the CDR3 is TGTGCCAGTAGTACCCTCCTAAGGGGGATTGCTGAAGCTTTCTTT. The chain carries TRBV19 and TRBJ1-1, with a possible D match to TRBD1 (6 bases). The CDR3 covers 15 residues. Trimming took 4 bases from V and 6 from J, leaving 18 bases between them. The V gene's germline CDR1 is LNHDA and CDR2 SQIVND (reference sequence).

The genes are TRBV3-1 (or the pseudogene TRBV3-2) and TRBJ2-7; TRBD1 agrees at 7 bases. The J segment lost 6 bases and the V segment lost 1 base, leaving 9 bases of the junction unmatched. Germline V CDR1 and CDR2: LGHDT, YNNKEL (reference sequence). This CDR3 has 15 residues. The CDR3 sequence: CASSQVVGRGFEQYF. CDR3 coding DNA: TGTGCCAGCAGCCAAGTCGTGGGCAGGGGGTTCGAGCAGTACTTC.

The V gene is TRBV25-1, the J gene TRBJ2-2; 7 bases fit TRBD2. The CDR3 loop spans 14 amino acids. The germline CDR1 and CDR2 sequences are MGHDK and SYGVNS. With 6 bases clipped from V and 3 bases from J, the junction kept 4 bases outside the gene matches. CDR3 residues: CASRGGTHTGELFF. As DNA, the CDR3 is TGTGCCAGCAGGGGGGGGACCCACACCGGGGAGCTGTTTTTT.

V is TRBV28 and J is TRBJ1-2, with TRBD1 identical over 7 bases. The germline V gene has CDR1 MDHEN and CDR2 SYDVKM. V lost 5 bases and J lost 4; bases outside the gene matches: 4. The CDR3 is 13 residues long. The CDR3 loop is CASSPTGSYGYTF. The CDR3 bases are TGTGCCAGCAGTCCGACAGGGTCCTATGGCTACACCTTC.